The 25 T cell receptor beta chains below come from one sample, sequenced in a study of Tregs in tolerant kidney transplant recipients. Using immunoSEQ multiplex PCR, the repertoire was profiled, and TCRdb retains in-frame clones only, with some absent. This table lists around 33,000 clones. The sample consisted of CD8+ T cells from blood, taken before the transplant. All receptors come from a human donor who received a combined kidney and bone marrow transplant.

CDR3 DNA (partial): TGTGCCAGTAGTAAGGCTAGCGGATACACCGGGGAG. Translated, it gives CASSKASGYTGE. The entire CDR3 protein is CASSKASGYTGELFF. The rearrangement links TRBV19 to TRBJ2-2, with 7 bases that match TRBD2. Read coverage stops 3 residues before the CDR3 terminus; the germline J gene supplies the remainder. Trimming removed 4 bases from V and 3 bases from J; junction bases left unmatched: 5. Germline assignment: CDR1 LNHDA and CDR2 SQIVND (reference sequence). The CDR3 is 15 amino acids.

Concerning this clone itself: The read ends 3 residues before the CDR3 terminus; that terminus is restored from the germline J gene. The V and J genes are TRBV10-3 and TRBJ1-2; D might be TRBD1 (5 bases). The CDR3 is 13 residues long. V was shortened by 10 bases and J by 2 bases, with 14 bases between the two germline ends. The germline V gene encodes CDR1 ENHRY and CDR2 SYGVKD. CDR3: CAKRDSLNYGYTF. The DNA read from the CDR3 is TGTGCCAAAAGAGACAGTCTAAACTATGGC.

As concerns this clone: The read halts 3 residues ahead of the CDR3 end, with the missing end drawn from the germline J gene. V is TRBV5-1 and J is TRBJ2-1, with D possibly being TRBD2 (5 bases). The CDR3 contains 15 residues. Trimming shortened V by 2 bases and J by 0 bases, and 9 bases separated the two germline ends. Germline CDR1 and CDR2: SGHRS and YFSETQ. The CDR3 loop reads CASSLKRSSYNEQFF. CDR3 bases read: TGCGCCAGCAGCTTAAAGCGGAGCTCCTACAATGAG.

Of note for this clone: Coverage ceases 3 residues before the CDR3 finishes, and the germline J gene fills in the end. The chain couples TRBV11-1 to TRBJ2-7, with D perhaps TRBD1 (6 bases). The CDR3 covers 13 residues. Trimming cost V 6 bases and J 5 bases, with 14 bases left between them. Per germline, CDR1 SGHAT and CDR2 FQDESV (reference sequence). Incomplete CDR3 DNA: TGTGCCAGCAGGGAAAGGGGGAAGAACGAG. The encoded protein is CASRERGKNE. The full-length CDR3 reads as CASRERGKNEQYF.

As to this clone: The missing CDR3 end, 3 residues past where the read stops, is filled in from the germline J gene. J is TRBJ1-1 and V is TRBV19; TRBD1 is a possible D gene (6 bases). Trimming removed 10 bases at V and 1 base at J, with 16 bases between. The germline V gene has CDR1 LNHDA and CDR2 SQIVND (reference sequence). This CDR3 comprises 14 residues. The CDR3 sequence is CATRWGGGNTEAFF. The CDR3 bases that were read are TGTGCCACCCGATGGGGGGGCGGGAACACTGAA. Variable domain in full (rest from reference TRBV19 and TRBJ1-1): DGGITQSPKYLFRKEGQNVTLSCEQNLNHDAMYWYRQDPGQGLRLIYYSQIVNDFQKGDIAEGYSVSREKKESFPLTVTSAQKNPTAFYLCATRWGGGNTEAFFGQGTRLTVV.

Note on this clone: The CDR3 goes on 3 residues after the read ends, and that part is filled in from the germline J gene. The chain has TRBV7-9 and TRBJ2-2; TRBD1 agrees at 7 bases. The germline gives CDR1 SEHNR, CDR2 FQNEAQ (reference sequence). This CDR3 is 14 amino acids long. After removal of 4 bases from V and 6 bases from J, the junction contained 5 bases not matched to a gene. CDR3 region: CASSSGQTPGELFF. The DNA read from the CDR3 is TGTGCCAGCAGCTCGGGACAGACCCCCGGGGAG. The full variable domain, its missing parts supplied by reference TRBV7-9 and TRBJ2-2, is DTGVSQNPRHKITKRGQNVTFRCDPISEHNRLYWYRQTLGQGPEFLTYFQNEAQLEKSRLLSDRFSAERPKGSFSTLEIQRTEQGDSAMYLCASSSGQTPGELFFGEGSRLTVL.

As to this clone: From the germline J gene comes the end of the CDR3, since the read stops 3 residues before it. V usage is TRBV4-2 and J usage is TRBJ2-5, with 10 nucleotides matching TRBD1. This CDR3 has 17 amino acids. Per germline, CDR1 LGHNA and CDR2 YNFKEQ. The ends lost 1 base at V and 1 base at J; junction bases unmatched: 6. The CDR3 DNA, read in part, is TGTGCCAGCAGCCAAGTCTCTGGGACAGGGGTCCAAGAGACC. This translates into CASSQVSGTGVQET. The full CDR3 sequence reads CASSQVSGTGVQETQYF.

Note on this clone: The read ends 3 residues shy of where the CDR3 ends; the end is completed using the germline J gene. V gene TRBV19 combines with J gene TRBJ2-1; no definite D call. V dropped 4 bases and J dropped 4 bases, with 11 bases sitting between them. This CDR3 contains 14 residues. Looked up from germline, CDR1 is LNHDA and CDR2 is SQIVND (reference sequence). The CDR3 here is CASSTRRYYNEQFF. The CDR3 bases that were read are TGTGCCAGTAGTACTAGGCGGTATTACAATGAG.

About this clone: Coverage ceases 3 residues before the CDR3 finishes, and the germline J gene fills in the end. The chain carries TRBV7-6 and TRBJ2-3; the match to TRBD2 covers 13 bases. The trim removed 5 bases at V and 4 bases at J, leaving 0 bases unmatched. The CDR3 is made up of 14 amino acids. Germline lookup yields CDR1 SGHVS and CDR2 FNYEAQ. Here the CDR3 reads CASSGLAGADTQYF. CDR3 DNA (partial): TGTGCCAGCAGCGGACTAGCGGGAGCAGATACG.

Concerning this clone: Coverage ceases 3 residues before the CDR3 finishes, and the germline J gene fills in the end. The V gene is TRBV5-1, the J gene TRBJ2-7, with TRBD1 identical over 8 bases. The CDR3 totals 15 residues. Germline loops: CDR1 SGHRS, CDR2 YFSETQ. V was clipped by 7 bases and J by 5 bases; unmatched bases: 14. CDR3 in amino acids: CASSQAGGLVDEQYF. CDR3 bases read: TGCGCCAGCTCCCAAGCAGGGGGCTTGGTCGACGAG.

This clone registers medium-sized by frequency. The read ends 3 residues shy of where the CDR3 ends; the end is completed using the germline J gene. V is TRBV6-2 or TRBV6-3 and J is TRBJ2-2, with 9 bases aligning to TRBD2. The CDR3 covers 14 residues. The junction had 5 bases not matched to a gene; V was cut back by 6 bases and J by 6 bases. CDR1 is MNHEY and CDR2 is SVGEGT in the germline V gene. The CDR3: CASSIIAGAGELFF. The DNA read from the CDR3 is TGTGCCAGCAGCATAATAGCGGGAGCCGGGGAG.

For this clone: The read halts 3 residues ahead of the CDR3 end, with the missing end drawn from the germline J gene. This chain connects TRBV7-8 to TRBJ2-3; D is perhaps TRBD2 (5 bases). The germline V gene has CDR1 SGHVS and CDR2 FQNEAQ. V gave up 1 base and J gave up 3 bases, with 14 bases separating them. The CDR3 extends over 16 amino acids. CDR3 bases read: TGTGCCAGCAGCTTAGATCGGGGTTTGGGGACAGATACG. Protein product: CASSLDRGLGTDT. Given in full, the CDR3 is CASSLDRGLGTDTQYF.

In regard to this clone: The read comes to an end 3 residues before the CDR3 does, leaving the germline J gene to fill in the end. The chain uses TRBV19 and TRBJ2-2; TRBD1 matches at 7 bases. The CDR3 runs 14 residues. J was trimmed by 6 bases and V by 5 bases; bases with no gene match: 6. From germline, CDR1 is LNHDA and CDR2 SQIVND (reference sequence). The covered CDR3 bases are TGTGCCAGTAGTCCCTTCACAGGGGCCGGGGAG. It translates to CASSPFTGAGE. The full CDR3 protein is CASSPFTGAGELFF.

Worth noting for this clone: The DNA ends 3 residues before the CDR3 does, and the rest of the CDR3 is filled in from the germline J gene. The rearrangement uses TRBV5-5 and TRBJ2-7, with a possible D match to TRBD2 (6 bases). Germline V lookup: CDR1 SGHKS, CDR2 YYEKEE (reference sequence). Deletions cut 0 bases from V and 4 bases from J, with 8 bases between. CDR3 length: 13 amino acids. Incomplete CDR3 DNA: TGTGCCAGCAGCTTGGGGGGGGAATACGAG. It encodes CASSLGGEYE. The whole CDR3 protein reads CASSLGGEYEQYF.

On this clone: The CDR3 is cut off 3 residues early in the read; its end comes from the germline J gene. The chain links TRBV7-8 to TRBJ2-2; 11 bases agree with TRBD2. The V segment lost 1 base and the J segment 5 bases; nucleotides outside the gene matches: 3. The CDR3 loop spans 16 amino acids. Germline V gene sequence: CDR1 SGHVS, CDR2 FQNEAQ. The CDR3 region is CASSLEASGRTGELFF. The DNA read from the CDR3 is TGTGCCAGCAGCTTAGAGGCTAGCGGGAGGACCGGGGAG. Variable domain in full (rest from reference TRBV7-8 and TRBJ2-2): GAGVSQSPRYKVAKRGQDVALRCDPISGHVSLFWYQQALGQGPEFLTYFQNEAQLDKSGLPSDRFFAERPEGSVSTLKIQRTQQEDSAVYLCASSLEASGRTGELFFGEGSRLTVL.

A remark on this clone: The read finishes 3 residues shy of the CDR3 end, and the germline J gene is used to complete it. This chain connects TRBV5-5 to TRBJ2-7, with 7 positions matching TRBD2. The CDR3 runs 15 residues. V gave up 0 bases and J gave up 3 bases; unmatched junction bases: 6. Germline V gene sequence: CDR1 SGHKS, CDR2 YYEKEE (reference sequence). The CDR3 reads CASSLDQRGFYEQYF. CDR3 DNA (partial): TGTGCCAGCAGCTTGGATCAGCGGGGATTCTACGAG.

Remarks on this clone: The CDR3 end is not reached by the read, which stops 3 residues before it; the germline J gene fills it in. The chain carries TRBV20-1 and TRBJ1-5; D is ambiguous. Germline V CDR1 and CDR2: DFQATT, SNEGSKA (reference sequence). The CDR3 runs 15 residues. With 0 bases removed from V and 1 base from J, the gap between germline ends came to 10 bases. CDR3 loop: CSARDGRSSNQPQHF. The sequenced CDR3 bases are TGCAGTGCTAGAGATGGTCGGTCGAGCAATCAGCCC.

A remark on this clone: The read ends 3 residues shy of where the CDR3 ends; the end is completed using the germline J gene. The chain couples TRBV19 to TRBJ1-2; 9 bases are a match to TRBD1. The CDR3 contains 13 residues. CDR1 is LNHDA, CDR2 SQIVND, per germline (reference sequence). V lost 6 bases and J lost 5; bases outside the gene matches: 4. The DNA read from the CDR3 is TGTGCCAGTAGGGGGACAGGGAATTATGGC. Translation: CASRGTGNYG. Given in full, the CDR3 is CASRGTGNYGYTF.

Regarding this clone: The CDR3 end lies 3 residues beyond the end of the read and is filled in from the germline J gene. V usage is TRBV14 and J usage is TRBJ2-7; D uncertain. This CDR3 contains 15 residues. Germline V CDR1 and CDR2: SGHDN, FVKESK. Trimming pared 0 bases from V and 0 bases from J, leaving 9 bases between. The CDR3 spells CASSQEVGSSYEQYF. CDR3 bases read: TGTGCCAGCAGCCAAGAGGTAGGGTCCTCCTACGAG.

With respect to this clone: The missing CDR3 end, 3 residues past where the read stops, is filled in from the germline J gene. This rearrangement joins TRBV11-2 to TRBJ2-7; D is perhaps TRBD2 (6 bases). Germline CDR1 and CDR2: SGHAT and FQNNGV. CDR3 length equals 14 residues. Trimming pared 1 base from V and 3 bases from J, leaving 10 bases between. The part of the CDR3 DNA that was read is TGTGCCAGCAGCTTAGGGGGGGTGAACTACGAG. It specifies CASSLGGVNYE. The full CDR3 is CASSLGGVNYEQYF.

As concerns this clone: The CDR3 end lies 3 residues beyond the end of the read and is filled in from the germline J gene. The chain links TRBV2 to TRBJ2-5, with D possibly matching TRBD2 (6 bases). Germline values: CDR1 SNHLY, CDR2 FYNNEI. V dropped 10 bases and J dropped 0 bases, with 12 bases sitting between them. The CDR3 has 13 amino acids. CDR3 DNA (partial): TGTGCCACCGGCCCGGGGGACCAAGAGACC. Protein product: CATGPGDQET. The full CDR3 is CATGPGDQETQYF.

Worth noting for this clone: The CDR3 end falls 3 residues outside the read, so it is completed with the germline J gene. This sequence joins TRBV5-1 and TRBJ2-1; 11 bases are a match to TRBD2. The V gene's germline CDR1 is SGHRS and CDR2 YFSETQ. The CDR3 is made up of 16 amino acids. The V gene end was trimmed by 4 bases and the J gene end by 6 bases; junction bases not matched to a gene: 9. CDR3 bases read: TGCGCCAGCAGCGTCCGACTAGCGGGAACCATCAATGAG. Residues: CASSVRLAGTINE. From start to end, the CDR3 is CASSVRLAGTINEQFF.

Of note for this clone: The read terminates 3 residues before the CDR3 end, so the remaining end is supplied by the germline J gene. J is TRBJ2-2 and V is TRBV7-9; tentatively, D is TRBD1 (6 bases). V dropped 5 bases and J dropped 6 bases, with 13 bases sitting between them. Germline V gene data show CDR1 as SEHNR and CDR2 as FQNEAQ (reference sequence). This CDR3 region has 14 residues. The covered CDR3 bases are TGTGCCAGCAGCGCGCTGACAGGACCCGGGGAG. Protein sequence: CASSALTGPGE. The full CDR3 protein is CASSALTGPGELFF.

The CDR3 sequence is CASSLAFGIAGSTDTQYF. The sequenced CDR3 bases are TGTGCCAGCAGCTTAGCCTTTGGGATAGCGGGGTCCACAGATACG. This chain joins TRBV7-8 and TRBJ2-3; TRBD2 agrees at 8 bases. The observed sequence ends 3 residues before the CDR3 terminus, with the missing tail filled in from the germline J gene. The CDR3 runs to 18 residues. J lost 2 bases, V lost 0 bases, and 10 bases had no gene match. Germline loops: CDR1 SGHVS, CDR2 FQNEAQ.

Turning to this clone: The read terminates 3 residues before the CDR3 end, so the remaining end is supplied by the germline J gene. The chain uses TRBV20-1 and TRBJ2-7, with D unresolved. The CDR3 loop spans 13 amino acids. V shed 0 bases and J shed 2 bases, with 8 bases lying between them. The germline gives CDR1 DFQATT, CDR2 SNEGSKA (reference sequence). Here the CDR3 reads CSARDGPPYEQYF. Partial CDR3 DNA: TGCAGTGCTAGAGATGGCCCCCCCTACGAG.